The 17 T cell receptor beta chains below come from one sample, sequenced in a study of graft-versus-host responses after intestinal transplantation. The antigens of these receptors remain unknown. Method: immunoSEQ multiplex PCR; TCRdb's copy keeps in-frame clones and lacks some. The sample shows about 70,000 clones, 85% to 95% of them seen only once. The specimen comprised unstimulated CD8+ T cells sorted from spleen or lymph node cells, sampled before intestinal transplant. These receptors were collected from a human donor who received an intestinal transplant.

V usage is TRBV9 and J usage is TRBJ1-2, with 7 bases matching TRBD1. Germline assignment: CDR1 SGDLS and CDR2 YYNGEE. Trimming took 4 bases from V and 2 from J; bases not matched to a gene: 20. CDR3 length: 19 amino acids. CDR3 nucleotides: TGTGCCAGCAGCTTCTCGAATCAGGGGGACGAACCACCCAACTATGGCTACACCTTC. It codes for CASSFSNQGDEPPNYGYTF. The whole variable domain, remainder taken from reference TRBV9 and TRBJ1-2, is DSGVTQTPKHLITATGQRVTLRCSPRSGDLSVYWYQQSLDQGLQFLIQYYNGEERAKGNILERFSAQQFPDLHSELNLSSLELGDSALYFCASSFSNQGDEPPNYGYTFGSGTRLTVV.

This clone was counted once. The chain joins TRBV27 to TRBJ2-2; 7 positions match TRBD1. This CDR3 is built from 18 residues. Germline V gene sequence: CDR1 MNHEY, CDR2 SMNVEV (reference sequence). Trimming cost V 0 bases and J 4 bases; bases outside gene matches: 11. The CDR3 protein is CASSLSQTGSFGTGELFF. The CDR3 region has the DNA TGTGCCAGCAGTTTATCGCAGACAGGGTCTTTTGGCACCGGGGAGCTGTTTTTT.

V usage is TRBV6-1 and J usage is TRBJ1-5; tentatively, D is TRBD1 (5 bases). The V end lost 4 bases, the J end lost 0 bases, and 10 bases lay between the germline ends. This CDR3 spans 15 amino acids. Germline V gives CDR1 MNHNS, CDR2 SASEGT. DNA for the CDR3: TGTGCCAGCAGTGGAGAGGGGTATAGCAATCAGCCCCAGCATTTT. It is translated as CASSGEGYSNQPQHF.

The rearrangement uses TRBV7-8 and TRBJ2-3; D is unresolved. Germline lookup yields CDR1 SGHVS and CDR2 FQNEAQ. V lost 5 bases and J lost 2, with 17 bases in between. The CDR3 consists of 16 residues. CDR3 region: CASSALVRVFTDTQYF. The CDR3, as DNA: TGTGCCAGCAGCGCCCTTGTTAGGGTCTTCACAGATACGCAGTATTTT.

This chain joins TRBV11-1 and TRBJ2-3; weak D call: TRBD1 (5 bases). The CDR3 extends over 15 amino acids. In germline, CDR1 is SGHAT, CDR2 FQDESV (reference sequence). Trimming removed 1 base from V and 3 bases from J, with 11 bases in between. The CDR3 DNA sequence: TGTGCCAGCAGCTTAGTTCGCAGGGATACAGATACGCAGTATTTT. This translates into CASSLVRRDTDTQYF.

V is TRBV27 and J is TRBJ2-7; 8 bases agree with TRBD1. The CDR3 sequence is 15 residues long. CDR1 and CDR2 (germline): MNHEY, SMNVEV (reference sequence). Trimming at V came to 0 bases and at J to 5 bases, leaving 6 bases not matched to a gene. The CDR3 loop reads CASSLSCRGLDEQYF. For the CDR3, the DNA is TGTGCCAGCAGTTTATCGTGCAGGGGGCTCGACGAGCAGTACTTC.

The V call is TRBV7-6, the J call TRBJ1-4; D call uncertain. CDR3 length equals 13 residues. The V end lost 1 base, the J end lost 10 bases, and 10 bases lay between the germline ends. Germline values: CDR1 SGHVS, CDR2 FNYEAQ. CDR3 region: CASSLVAGVKLFF. CDR3 coding DNA: TGTGCCAGCAGCTTAGTAGCTGGGGTAAAACTGTTTTTT.

This clone showed up just a few times. The genes are TRBV7-9 and TRBJ2-7, with D possibly being TRBD1 (6 bases). Germline V lookup: CDR1 SEHNR, CDR2 FQNEAQ (reference sequence). The V end lost 2 bases, the J end lost 0 bases, and 8 bases lay between the germline ends. This CDR3 has 14 amino acids. The CDR3: CASSLRDNSYEQYF. The CDR3 DNA follows: TGTGCCAGCAGCTTAAGGGACAACTCCTACGAGCAGTACTTC.

The chain employs TRBV27 and TRBJ2-7, with TRBD1 matching over 7 bases. Per the germline V gene, CDR1 is MNHEY and CDR2 is SMNVEV (reference sequence). CDR3 size: 15 residues. J gave up 4 bases and V 5 bases, and 11 bases lay outside the gene matches. The CDR3 nucleotides read TGTGCCAGCAGTGCGCTCGGGACAGTCTTTTACGAGCAGTACTTC. It is translated as CASSALGTVFYEQYF.

The chain is built from TRBV7-8 and TRBJ2-2; D is perhaps TRBD1 (5 bases). The CDR3 extends over 16 amino acids. With 2 bases removed from V and 4 bases from J, the gap between germline ends came to 14 bases. Germline lookup yields CDR1 SGHVS and CDR2 FQNEAQ. The CDR3 DNA reads as TGTGCCAGCAGCTTACCCAGGGAAGTAGGCACCGGGGAGCTGTTTTTT. This encodes CASSLPREVGTGELFF. The entire variable domain, with the rest obtained from reference TRBV7-8 and TRBJ2-2, is as follows: GAGVSQSPRYKVAKRGQDVALRCDPISGHVSLFWYQQALGQGPEFLTYFQNEAQLDKSGLPSDRFFAERPEGSVSTLKIQRTQQEDSAVYLCASSLPREVGTGELFFGEGSRLTVL.

This clone was seen once. As DNA, the CDR3 is TGTGCCAGCAGCTTGGGCACTACTAGCGGGAGATGGAACAATGAGCAGTTCTTC. Protein sequence: CASSLGTTSGRWNNEQFF. The V call is TRBV13, the J call TRBJ2-1, with TRBD2 matching over 11 bases. The CDR3 length is 18 residues. The germline V gene encodes CDR1 PRHDT and CDR2 FYEKMQ (reference sequence). The V and J ends lost 3 bases and 5 bases, in that order; junction bases with no gene match: 12.

About this clone itself: Germline and junction disagree at one end, which may indicate a read error. This rearrangement joins TRBV7-9 to TRBJ2-1, with D perhaps matching TRBD2 (5 bases). Germline CDR1 and CDR2: SEHNR and FQNEAQ (reference sequence). The CDR3 is 13 amino acids. The CDR3 nucleotides are TGTGCCAGCAGCTTGTCGTCGAGCGGCACTCCTATCTTC. It translates to CASSLSSSGTPIF.

In its sample, this clone was seen once. This sequence joins TRBV9 and TRBJ2-7; no definite D call. There are 15 residues in the CDR3. Per the germline V gene, CDR1 is SGDLS and CDR2 is YYNGEE. V shed 4 bases and J shed 3 bases, with 17 bases lying between them. The CDR3 is CASSPGPRIRYEQYF. For the CDR3, the DNA is TGTGCCAGCAGCCCTGGGCCCAGGATTCGCTACGAGCAGTACTTC.

The chain links TRBV27 to TRBJ1-5; perhaps TRBD1 as D (5 bases). The germline gives CDR1 MNHEY, CDR2 SMNVEV (reference sequence). Trimming removed 2 bases at V and 11 bases at J, with 13 bases between. The length of the CDR3 is 13 residues. As DNA, the CDR3 is TGTGCCAGCAGTTTAGGTCAGGGTACGACCCAGCATTTT. This gives the protein CASSLGQGTTQHF.

This rearrangement joins TRBV9 to TRBJ2-7; D is uncertain. The CDR3 extends over 15 amino acids. The V end lost 3 bases, the J end lost 0 bases, and 13 bases lay between the germline ends. Germline assignment: CDR1 SGDLS and CDR2 YYNGEE. The CDR3 DNA reads as TGTGCCAGCAGCGCCGGTCGACACCGCTCCTACGAGCAGTACTTC. This gives the protein CASSAGRHRSYEQYF. Using reference TRBV9 and TRBJ2-7 for the parts outside the CDR3, the full variable domain is DSGVTQTPKHLITATGQRVTLRCSPRSGDLSVYWYQQSLDQGLQFLIQYYNGEERAKGNILERFSAQQFPDLHSELNLSSLELGDSALYFCASSAGRHRSYEQYFGPGTRLTVT.

The chain links TRBV29-1 to TRBJ1-1; the D gene is possibly TRBD1 (5 bases). The CDR3 covers 12 residues. Per germline, CDR1 SQVTM and CDR2 ANQGSEA. With 1 base removed from V and 7 bases from J, the gap between germline ends came to 10 bases. CDR3 nucleotide sequence: TGCAGCGTTGAAGTGGGGCAGAGTGAAGCTTTCTTT. Translation gives CSVEVGQSEAFF.

The rearrangement joins TRBV27 to TRBJ2-6, with D uncertain. Trimming shortened V by 5 bases and J by 0 bases, and 2 bases separated the two germline ends. The CDR3 has 13 amino acids. Germline V gene sequence: CDR1 MNHEY, CDR2 SMNVEV (reference sequence). DNA of the CDR3: TGTGCCAGCAGTAACTCTGGGGCCAACGTCCTGACTTTC. Its protein is CASSNSGANVLTF.